This T cell receptor beta chain was sequenced in a study of blood T cell repertoires in COVID-19. V shed 5 bases and J 7 bases; nucleotides not matched to a gene: 8. There are 15 residues in the CDR3. CDR1 is SGHTA and CDR2 is FQGNSA in the germline V gene. Assay used: immunoSEQ multiplex PCR; TCRdb lists only in-frame clones, some missing. In the table there are 25,000 to 35,000 clones, about 82% of which are singletons. This sequence originates from an elderly man with active COVID-19. The sample taken for sequencing was peripheral blood. The chain links TRBV7-2 to TRBJ1-6, with 7 nucleotides matching TRBD1. The CDR3: CASSLDRVGNSPLHF. In DNA form, the CDR3 reads TGTGCCAGCAGCCTCGACAGGGTGGGAAATTCACCCCTCCACTTT.